This note documents a single T cell receptor beta chain sequence. The antigen this receptor binds is unknown. No per-base quality is available; no much larger clone lies one base away. V sheds 1 base and J sheds 9 bases, leaving 12 bases between their ends. The CDR3 measures 13 amino acids from cysteine to phenylalanine. CDR3 DNA only is kept here, 39 bases in frame from base 1. The germline V gene yields SGHTA for CDR1 and FQGNSA for CDR2. The data originate from a study of cytotoxic CD8 clonotypes in ibrutinib-treated CLL (dated by TCRdb to 2020 to 2022). As for the study more broadly: In this cohort, some 16 patients were treatment-naive and about ten were relapsed/refractory, while around 17 had unmutated IGHV. Partial responses were observed in about 25 patients and complete responses in 2; after a median follow-up of around 68 months, remission was maintained in approximately 14 patients and progression was observed in roughly twelve. Samples at response were collected after a median of 12 months of treatment, with a range of about 6 to 36 months. On average, each sample had approximately 280,000 productive templates and 96,000 or so productive rearrangements. Of the approximately 86 participants in the trial, approximately 26 had longitudinal samples available. Cryopreserved peripheral blood mononuclear cells were collected before treatment, at response, and at either disease progression or sustained remission. All remission and progressive disease samples were collected while patients were still receiving ibrutinib.

This sample's time point label indicates: roughly 23 months on ibrutinib. For TCR beta library preparation, approximately 1.9 micrograms of genomic DNA was extracted from cryopreserved PBMCs. High-throughput TCR beta sequencing was performed on longitudinal blood samples from CLL patients receiving ibrutinib monotherapy. The patients were enrolled in a single-center, open-label phase 2 trial of ibrutinib monotherapy. A MiSeq instrument was used for deep resolution sequencing, which targeted depths ranging from 1 in 1 million up to 1 in 200,000 T cells, with coverage averaging 10x for each clonotype. TCR beta libraries were generated with the immunoSEQ hsTCRB Kit. Regarding the original processing steps: ImmunoSEQ Data Assistant and ImmunoSEQ Analyzer were used for data analysis, and V, D and J genes were assigned according to IMGT definitions. Clonality was computed as one minus normalized Shannon entropy of productive rearrangement frequencies, ranging from 0 to 1. Only overrepresented clonotypes making up at least 0.05% of each patient's repertoire were included in the public clonotype analysis. Some 13 age-matched healthy donor repertoires from immuneACCESS were used as controls for clonality. Entries here come from immuneACCESS through TCRdb and include only in-frame sequences with V and J called. Some clones fail to appear in such tables; in the studies checked, an unresolved V gene covers under half of the shortfall, and the cause of the remainder is unknown. Clone size and the V and J calls come from that table; the DNA yielded D and trimming. The sample table shows over 95,000 clones, and about 50% are seen once. Approximately 35% of the sample belongs to the ten largest clones.

Study-wide findings and limitations: Lymph node repertoires were not examined, and the timing of sampling was not matched between patients in sustained remission and those whose disease progressed. Clonality increased at ibrutinib response, stayed stable in sustained remission, and fell back toward baseline at progression. At baseline, clonality was higher than in age-matched healthy donors and showed a strong correlation with circulating CD8+ T-cell counts. Public clonotypes were rare and either shrank or stayed stable during treatment, and the rise in clonality at ibrutinib response reflected expansion of private clonotypes.

The TCR comes from a human donor with chronic lymphocytic leukemia. The source was PBMCs, collected after 24 months of ibrutinib treatment. This sequence uses TRBV7-2 and TRBJ1-1, with no confidently assigned D gene. CDR3 loop: CASSLDSPAKAFF. Read as DNA, the sequence is TGTGCCAGCAGCTTAGACTCACCGGCGAAAGCTTTCTTT.